The sequence of this T cell receptor (beta chain) was determined in a study of beta chain features in type 1 diabetes. The CDR3 extends over 15 amino acids. The germline CDR1 and CDR2 sequences are SGHRS and YFSETQ. The germline V and J ends were trimmed by 0 bases and 3 bases, with 9 bases remaining between them. This clone has only a few counts. The antigen remains unidentified. Study-level findings and limits: PCR may have favored shorter templates equally in patients and controls.

The isolated RNA, all of it, was reverse transcribed, so expressed TCRB transcripts were what got sequenced. Assay: immunoSEQ multiplex PCR; the TCRdb copy retains only in-frame clones and omits some. The table records about 620,000 clones, around 15% of them present only once. Material for sequencing was naive CD4+ T cells from blood. This chain joins TRBV5-1 and TRBJ2-2; D ambiguous. The clonotype was recovered from a man aged 18 to 30 in good health. CDR3 region: CASSLDTGYTGELFF. The CDR3 nucleotides are TGCGCCAGCAGCTTGGACACCGGGTACACCGGGGAGCTGTTTTTT.